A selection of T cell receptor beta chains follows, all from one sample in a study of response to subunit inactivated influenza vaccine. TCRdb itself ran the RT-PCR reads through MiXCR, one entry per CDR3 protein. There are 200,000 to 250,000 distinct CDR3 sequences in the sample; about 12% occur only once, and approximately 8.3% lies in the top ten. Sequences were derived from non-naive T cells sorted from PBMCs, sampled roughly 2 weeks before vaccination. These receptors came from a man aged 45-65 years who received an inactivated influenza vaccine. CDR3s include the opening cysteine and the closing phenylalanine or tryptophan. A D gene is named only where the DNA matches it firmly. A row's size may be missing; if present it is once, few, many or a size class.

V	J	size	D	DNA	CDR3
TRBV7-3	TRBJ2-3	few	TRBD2	TGTGCCAGCAGCTTAAATCCTAGCGGGAGTTTGTATACGCAGTATTTT	CASSLNPSGSLYTQYF
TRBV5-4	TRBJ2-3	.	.	TGTGCCAGCAGACCCTCAAGAGGGCGGGGGCCAAACACAGATACGCAGTATTTT	CASRPSRGRGPNTDTQYF
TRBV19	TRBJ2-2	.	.	TGTGCCAGTACCCCCGGGCAGGGTCGGTGGACCGGGGAGCTGTTTTTT	CASTPGQGRWTGELFF
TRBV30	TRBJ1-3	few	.	TGTGCCTGGAGTGTACAGCGGAGGTGGTCTGGAAACACCATATATTTT	CAWSVQRRWSGNTIYF
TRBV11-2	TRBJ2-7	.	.	TGTGCCAGCAGCCCAGTCCGGAGTCCGGGACGCGCCTACGAGCAGTACTTC	CASSPVRSPGRAYEQYF
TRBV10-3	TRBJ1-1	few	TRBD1	TGTGCCATCGCGACAGGGACCTACACTGAAGCTTTCTTT	CAIATGTYTEAFF
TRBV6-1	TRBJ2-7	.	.	TGTGCCAGCAAAACAGGGAGCGAAAAGCGGCACGAGCAGTACTTC	CASKTGSEKRHEQYF
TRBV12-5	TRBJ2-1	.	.	TGTGCTAGTGGTTTGCAGGGGCCGGATGAGCAGTTCTTC	CASGLQGPDEQFF
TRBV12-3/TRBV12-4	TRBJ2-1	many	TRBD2	TGTGCCAGCAGTTTACGCGGGGGGGCCTATGAGCAGTTCTTC	CASSLRGGAYEQFF
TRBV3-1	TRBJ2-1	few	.	TGTGCCAGCAGCCAACCAATTAGCTCCTACAATGAGCAGTTCTTC	CASSQPISSYNEQFF
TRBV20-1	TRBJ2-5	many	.	TGCAGTGCTAGCGCCAGGGGCCAAGAGACCCAGTACTTC	CSASARGQETQYF
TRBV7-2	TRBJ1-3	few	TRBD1	TGTGCCAGCAGCTTATACAGGGGGGACTTTGGAAACACCATATATTTT	CASSLYRGDFGNTIYF
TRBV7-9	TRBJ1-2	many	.	TGTGCCAGGGGGAGATTAGAACGGGGCTACACCTTC	CARGRLERGYTF
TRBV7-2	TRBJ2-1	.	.	TGTGCCAGCAGCTTCTCGCTGAACCCTATTAATGAGCAGTTCTTC	CASSFSLNPINEQFF
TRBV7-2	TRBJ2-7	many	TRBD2	TGTGCCAGCAGGCGAATCGGGACTAGCGGGGATCCCAAGTACTTC	CASRRIGTSGDPKYF
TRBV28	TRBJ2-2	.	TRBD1	TGTGCCAGTCGCGCAGGGGGAAACACCGGGGAGCTGTTTTTT	CASRAGGNTGELFF
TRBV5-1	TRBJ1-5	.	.	TGCGCCAGCAGCTTGGAGGGTTCAGGCAATCAGCCCCAGCATTTT	CASSLEGSGNQPQHF
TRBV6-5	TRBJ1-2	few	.	TGTGCCAGCAGTTCCACAGCTACTTATGGCTACACCTTC	CASSSTATYGYTF
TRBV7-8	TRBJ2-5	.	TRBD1	TGTGCCAGCAGCTCCGCGGACAGGGCTGGAGAGACCCAGTACTTC	CASSSADRAGETQYF
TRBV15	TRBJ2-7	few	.	TGTGCCACCAGCAGACCGGGACGGTCCTACGAGCAGTACTTC	CATSRPGRSYEQYF
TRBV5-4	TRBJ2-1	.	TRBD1	TGTGCCAGCAGCTCGACAGGGGGCAATGAGCAGTTCTTC	CASSSTGGNEQFF
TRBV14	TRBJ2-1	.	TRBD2	TGTGCCAGCAGCCAAGCGATCCGACTAGCGGGTTTTACCTACAATGAGCAGTTCTTC	CASSQAIRLAGFTYNEQFF
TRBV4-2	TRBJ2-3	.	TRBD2	TGTGCCAGCAGCCAAGAACTAGCGGGAATCACAGATACGCAGTATTTT	CASSQELAGITDTQYF
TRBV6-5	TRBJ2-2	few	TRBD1	TGTGCCAGCAGTTATGGCCAGGGGGCAAGGACCGGGGAGCTGTTTTTT	CASSYGQGARTGELFF
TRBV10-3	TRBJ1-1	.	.	TGTGCCATCAGTGAATGGGCCACTGAAGCTTTCTTT	CAISEWATEAFF
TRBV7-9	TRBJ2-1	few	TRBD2	TGTGCCAGCAGCTTGTCCGGGACTAGCGGCTACAATGAGCAGTTCTTC	CASSLSGTSGYNEQFF
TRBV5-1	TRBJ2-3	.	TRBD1	TGCGCCAGCAGTGCATCGACAGGGGCCACAGATACGCAGTATTTT	CASSASTGATDTQYF
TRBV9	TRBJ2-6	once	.	TGTGCCAGCAGCGTAGTAGTCTCCGGGGGGGCCAACGTCCTGACTTTC	CASSVVVSGGANVLTF
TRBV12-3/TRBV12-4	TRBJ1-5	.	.	TGTGCCAGCAGTTCCGAAGACACTAGCAATCAGCCCCAGCATTTT	CASSSEDTSNQPQHF
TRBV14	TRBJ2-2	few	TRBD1	TGTGCCAGCAGCCCCCGGGGACAGGGGGCGAGCGGGGAGCTGTTTTTT	CASSPRGQGASGELFF
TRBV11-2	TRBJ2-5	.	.	TGTGCCAGCAGCCGAATAGCGGTTCAAGAGACCCAGTACTTC	CASSRIAVQETQYF
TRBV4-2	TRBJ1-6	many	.	TGTGCCAGCAGCCAAACAGGATCGGACTCACCCCTCCACTTT	CASSQTGSDSPLHF
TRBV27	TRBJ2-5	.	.	TGTGCCAGCAGTTTGTGGGAGCGGGAGACCCAGTACTTC	CASSLWERETQYF
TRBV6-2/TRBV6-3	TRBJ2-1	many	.	TGTGCCAGCCTTATTGATGGGGGGCGTAGGTATGAGCAGTTCTTC	CASLIDGGRRYEQFF
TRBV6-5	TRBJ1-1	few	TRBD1	TGTGCCAGCAGTTCAGGACAGGGGGCCGGCACTGAAGCTTTCTTT	CASSSGQGAGTEAFF
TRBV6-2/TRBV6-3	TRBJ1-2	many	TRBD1	TGTGCCGGCGCGGGTTTTGGCAGGGGGATCGATGGCTACACCTTC	CAGAGFGRGIDGYTF
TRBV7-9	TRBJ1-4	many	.	TGTGCCAGCAGCCTAGCGGGGGCAGCTAATGAAAAACTGTTTTTT	CASSLAGAANEKLFF
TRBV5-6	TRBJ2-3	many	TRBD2	TGTGCCAGCAGCTTAGCGGGGGGGGGCACAGATACGCAGTATTTT	CASSLAGGGTDTQYF
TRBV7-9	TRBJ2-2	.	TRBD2	TGTGCCAGCAGCGGCGGGACTAGCGGGATCACCGGGGAGCTGTTTTTT	CASSGGTSGITGELFF
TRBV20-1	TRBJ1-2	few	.	TGCAGTGGTACCGGGCTTAACTATGGCTACACCTTC	CSGTGLNYGYTF
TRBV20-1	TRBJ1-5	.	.	TGCAGTGCTGGCAAGAGCAATCAGCCCCAGCATTTT	CSAGKSNQPQHF
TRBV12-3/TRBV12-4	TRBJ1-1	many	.	TGTGCCAGCAGTTCGGGCCAAGGGTTTAACAAAGCTTTCTTT	CASSSGQGFNKAFF
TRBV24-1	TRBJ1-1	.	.	TGTGCCACCAGTGATGGACATTGGAACACTGAAGCTTTCTTT	CATSDGHWNTEAFF
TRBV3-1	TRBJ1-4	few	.	TGTGCCAGCACCCGCGGGGGTAATGAAAAACTGTTTTTT	CASTRGGNEKLFF
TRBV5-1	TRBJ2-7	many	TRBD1	TGCGCCAGCAGCTTCAGGACAGGGAGCGGCGAGCAGTACTTC	CASSFRTGSGEQYF
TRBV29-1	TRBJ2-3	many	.	TGCAGCGTTGCCCGTCAGGGGGATACGCAGTATTTT	CSVARQGDTQYF
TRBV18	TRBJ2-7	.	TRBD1	TGTGCCAGCTCACCTAGCGAACAGGGGTGGCACGAGCAGTACTTC	CASSPSEQGWHEQYF
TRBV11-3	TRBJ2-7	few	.	TGTGCCAGCAGCCAGGGAACCGAGCAGTACTTC	CASSQGTEQYF
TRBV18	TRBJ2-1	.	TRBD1	TGTGCCAGCTCACCACCGGGACAGGTCGGCCATGAGCAGTTCTTC	CASSPPGQVGHEQFF
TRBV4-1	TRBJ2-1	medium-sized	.	TGCGCCAGCAGCCGGGACCCCTCCGTCAACTCCTACAATGAGCAGTTCTTC	CASSRDPSVNSYNEQFF
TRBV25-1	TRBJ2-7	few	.	TGTGCCAGCAGTGATCCCGGACAGAGCTCCTACGAGCAGTACTTC	CASSDPGQSSYEQYF
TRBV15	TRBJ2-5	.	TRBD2	TGTGCCACCAGCAGGAGACTAGCGGGAGCCGAGACCCAGTACTTC	CATSRRLAGAETQYF
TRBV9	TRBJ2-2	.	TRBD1	TGTGCCAGCAGCGTAGGGCTCGGGACAGAGGACACCGGGGAGCTGTTTTTT	CASSVGLGTEDTGELFF
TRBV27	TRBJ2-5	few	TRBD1	TGTGCCAGCAGTTTATTGGCACAGGGGGCAGTTTGGACCCAGTACTTC	CASSLLAQGAVWTQYF
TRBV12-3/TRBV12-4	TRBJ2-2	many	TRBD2	TGTGCCAGCAGTGAGACTAGCGGGAGGTCGGAGCTGTTTTTT	CASSETSGRSELFF
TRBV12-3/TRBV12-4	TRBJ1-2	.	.	TGTGCCAGCGCCATCGGAAGGGAGTATGGCTACACCTTC	CASAIGREYGYTF